This T cell receptor (beta chain) originates from a study of control samples from healthy donors and cancer patients. The table came from immunoSEQ multiplex PCR; TCRdb's copy has only in-frame clones and leaves some out. The profile shows just over 150,000 clones, roughly 94% of them singletons. This CDR3 contains 15 residues. The V end lost 4 bases, the J end lost 2 bases, and 15 bases lay between the germline ends. Germline lookup yields CDR1 SGHNT and CDR2 YYREEE (reference sequence). The source material was blood. The J gene is TRBJ2-5, the V gene TRBV5-4, with D perhaps matching TRBD1 (5 bases). The source is a woman between 35 and 50 years old in good health. CDR3 in amino acids: CASSDSSVLQETQYF. The CDR3 nucleotides read TGTGCCAGCAGCGACAGCTCGGTACTTCAAGAGACCCAGTACTTC.